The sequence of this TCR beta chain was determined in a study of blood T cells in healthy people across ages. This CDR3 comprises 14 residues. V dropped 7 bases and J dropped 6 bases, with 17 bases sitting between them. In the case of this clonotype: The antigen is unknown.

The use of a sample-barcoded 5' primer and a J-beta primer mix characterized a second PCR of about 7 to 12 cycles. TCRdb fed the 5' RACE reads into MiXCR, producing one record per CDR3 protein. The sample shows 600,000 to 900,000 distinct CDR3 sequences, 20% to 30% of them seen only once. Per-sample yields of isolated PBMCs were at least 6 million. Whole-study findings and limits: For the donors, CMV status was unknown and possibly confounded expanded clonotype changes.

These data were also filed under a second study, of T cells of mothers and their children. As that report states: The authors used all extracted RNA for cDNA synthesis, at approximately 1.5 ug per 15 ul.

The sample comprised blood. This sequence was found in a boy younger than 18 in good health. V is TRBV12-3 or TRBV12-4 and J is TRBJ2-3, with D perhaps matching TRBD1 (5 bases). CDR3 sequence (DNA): TGTGCCAGCACCGCGTGGGGCCCTGCGGATACGCAGTATTTT. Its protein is CASTAWGPADTQYF.